The clone carrying this T cell receptor beta chain has just a few counts. Its antigen is unidentified. Unique-molecular-identifier-tagged TCR beta cDNA libraries were used. Each batch of 1 to 10 million T cells produced hundreds of thousands of cDNA molecules. Each CDR3 protein is one row after TCRdb ran MiXCR on the PCR reads. The profile shows hundreds of thousands of distinct CDR3 sequences, 55% to 60% of them singletons. CDR3 size: 13 residues. Germline CDR1 is SQVTM and CDR2 is ANQGSEA. V was pared by 1 base and J by 2 bases, with 7 bases between. This entry belongs to a study of post-analysis software for immune sequencing data. The wider study: As for disease course, relapsing-remitting, secondary progressive and progressive-relapsing multiple sclerosis were all included. Findings of the study overall: Comparison with controls showed significantly lower normalized Chao1 diversity in multiple sclerosis patients. The study found TRBV5-6, TRBV5-1 and TRBV20-1 among 5 or 6 TRBV segments more frequent in patients than controls. Samples sharing a preparation batch grouped tightly together when assessed by F measure.

This chain uses TRBV29-1 with TRBJ2-3, with D uncertain. The TCR was taken from a girl aged 2-10 years with multiple sclerosis. Sequenced material: blood. CDR3 sequence (DNA): TGCAGCGTTGAAGTCTCCCCCACAGATACGCAGTATTTT. This codes for CSVEVSPTDTQYF.